Each of the 20 T cell receptor beta chains below was sequenced from the same sample in a study of cytomegalovirus exposure and HLA in healthy donors. Primers for the PCR totalled 60 Vbeta and 13 Jbeta. The protocol was immunoSEQ multiplex PCR, while the TCRdb copy is restricted to in-frame clones and leaves out a portion. The top ten clones hold approximately 0.73% of a sample with 150,000 to 200,000 clones, approximately 79% of them seen once. Sample: PBMCs. The receptors here all came from a woman in her thirties or forties in good health and CMV-seronegative.

The chain is built from TRBV7-9 and TRBJ2-1; TRBD2 aligns across 8 bases. Germline values: CDR1 SEHNR, CDR2 FQNEAQ (reference sequence). CDR3 length: 15 residues. Losses at the gene ends were 8 bases for V and 4 bases for J; bases not matched to a gene: 10. CDR3 protein: CASWSRSGSYNEQFF. The DNA of the CDR3 is TGTGCCAGCTGGTCCAGGAGCGGGAGTTACAATGAGCAGTTCTTC.

J is TRBJ1-2 and V is TRBV28; D gene uncertain. The CDR3 spans 13 residues. Germline loops: CDR1 MDHEN, CDR2 SYDVKM. V shed 4 bases and J shed 8 bases, with 14 bases lying between them. CDR3 in amino acids: CASSSFSGEGYTF. CDR3 nucleotides: TGTGCCAGCAGTTCTTTCAGTGGGGAGGGCTACACCTTC.

This clone was observed a few times. V gene TRBV27 combines with J gene TRBJ1-1; maybe TRBD1 (5 bases). This CDR3 is built from 13 residues. Deletions cut 10 bases from V and 1 base from J, with 13 bases between. The germline gives CDR1 MNHEY, CDR2 SMNVEV (reference sequence). The CDR3 protein is CATRGGENTEAFF. DNA of the CDR3: TGTGCCACCAGAGGAGGGGAGAACACTGAAGCTTTCTTT.

The rearrangement links TRBV7-2 to TRBJ1-2, with 10 bases lining up with TRBD1. Germline values: CDR1 SGHTA, CDR2 FQGNSA. Unmatched junction bases numbered 6, after V lost 3 bases and J lost 8 bases. The length of the CDR3 is 14 residues. Here the CDR3 DNA reads TGTGCCAGCAGCTTTCCCGGGACAGGGGTCGGCTACACCTTC. Its translation: CASSFPGTGVGYTF.

The chain uses TRBV10-3 and TRBJ1-5; weak D call: TRBD1 (6 bases). This CDR3 region has 16 residues. Germline V gene sequence: CDR1 ENHRY, CDR2 SYGVKD. V was trimmed by 2 bases and J by 6 bases, leaving 17 bases between them. The CDR3 DNA follows: TGTGCCATCAGTGAGGAGGGGAGGGGGAACGGTCAGCCCCAGCATTTT. It is translated as CAISEEGRGNGQPQHF.

This chain uses TRBV28 with TRBJ1-1; no definite D call. CDR3 length equals 10 residues. Per germline, CDR1 MDHEN and CDR2 SYDVKM. V was trimmed by 10 bases and J by 11 bases, leaving 14 bases between them. In DNA form, the CDR3 reads TGTGCCACCCGGGAGGGTGGGGCTTTCTTT. Amino acids: CATREGGAFF.

The gene calls are TRBV7-2 and TRBJ2-4, with 9 bases matching TRBD2. CDR3 length: 14 amino acids. The V and J ends lost 5 bases and 6 bases, in that order; junction bases with no gene match: 5. Looked up from germline, CDR1 is SGHTA and CDR2 is FQGNSA. The CDR3 protein is CASSTLTSGNIQYF. The CDR3 nucleotides read TGTGCCAGCAGCACCCTGACTAGCGGAAACATTCAGTACTTC.

This chain links TRBV7-9 with TRBJ2-5; the D gene is possibly TRBD1 (5 bases). Trimming removed 6 bases from V and 6 bases from J, with 14 bases in between. The length of the CDR3 is 13 residues. CDR1 and CDR2 from the germline V gene are SEHNR and FQNEAQ (reference sequence). The DNA for the CDR3 is TGTGCCAGCAGTCTGGCAGGGCCACAGACCCAGTACTTC. Translated, it gives CASSLAGPQTQYF.

The chain carries TRBV30 and TRBJ2-1; TRBD2 might be the D (6 bases). Germline-derived CDR1 and CDR2 are GTSNPN and SVGIG (reference sequence). V lost 4 bases and J lost 9, with 10 bases in between. The length of the CDR3 is 11 residues. DNA for the CDR3: TGTGCCTGGACTGAAGCGGGTGAGCAGTTCTTC. Its translation: CAWTEAGEQFF.

The gene calls are TRBV9 and TRBJ2-7, with 7 bases fitting TRBD2. The CDR3 sequence is 16 residues long. V was pared by 2 bases and J by 5 bases, with 13 bases of the junction left unmatched. The V gene's germline CDR1 is SGDLS and CDR2 YYNGEE. The CDR3 here is CASSVNAGVSVHEQYF. Here the CDR3 DNA reads TGTGCCAGCAGCGTTAATGCGGGAGTCTCCGTCCACGAGCAGTACTTC.

The chain is built from TRBV27 and TRBJ1-6; perhaps TRBD1 as D (5 bases). The V and J ends lost 3 bases and 8 bases respectively, with 20 bases between them. Germline CDR1 is MNHEY and CDR2 is SMNVEV (reference sequence). CDR3 size: 17 residues. CDR3 bases: TGTGCCAGCAGTTTGGGGCGTCTCCCGGGCTTCGATTCACCCCTCCACTTT. Its protein product is CASSLGRLPGFDSPLHF.

This clone was seen a single time. The CDR3 DNA reads TGTGCCAGCAGCCCCTGGGAGGGCTCCTACGAGCAGTACTTC. Protein sequence: CASSPWEGSYEQYF. The chain employs TRBV6-6 and TRBJ2-7; 7 positions match TRBD2. The CDR3 runs to 14 residues. V was pared by 6 bases and J by 0 bases, with 5 bases of the junction left unmatched. Germline assignment: CDR1 MNHNY and CDR2 SVGAGI (reference sequence).

The chain links TRBV29-1 to TRBJ2-7, with 12 bases lining up with TRBD2. V trimming: 0 bases; J trimming: 5 bases; junction bases outside the gene matches: 2. CDR3 size: 14 residues. CDR1 is SQVTM and CDR2 is ANQGSEA in the germline V gene. For the CDR3, the DNA is TGCAGCGTTGAAGAGACTAGCGGGAGTCACGAGCAGTACTTC. Protein: CSVEETSGSHEQYF.

This clone was observed a handful of times. The rearrangement uses TRBV5-1 and TRBJ2-7, with a possible D match to TRBD1 (6 bases). In germline, CDR1 is SGHRS, CDR2 YFSETQ. With 5 bases removed from V and 6 bases from J, the gap between germline ends came to 15 bases. The CDR3 sequence is 13 residues long. The CDR3 nucleotides are TGCGCCAGCAGACAGGGTCTGACGGCCGAGCAGTACTTC. This translates into CASRQGLTAEQYF.

The chain uses TRBV28 and TRBJ2-1, with 8 bases lining up with TRBD1. Germline V gene sequence: CDR1 MDHEN, CDR2 SYDVKM. The CDR3 extends over 18 amino acids. The trim removed 5 bases at V and 6 bases at J, leaving 18 bases unmatched. The CDR3 nucleotides are TGTGCCAGCAGTCCCTCCCCCGGGGCAGGGGGCTCGGGCAATGAGCAGTTCTTC. Encoded protein: CASSPSPGAGGSGNEQFF.

This clone was picked up a small number of times. V is TRBV6-5 and J is TRBJ1-1; a weak D match, TRBD1 (6 bases). Trimming pared 4 bases from V and 4 bases from J, leaving 10 bases between. Germline V gives CDR1 MNHEY, CDR2 SVGAGI. The CDR3 totals 13 residues. The CDR3, as DNA: TGTGCCAGCAGTTCCCCAGGGGCCACTGAAGCTTTCTTT. It encodes CASSSPGATEAFF.

The chain combines TRBV6-4 with TRBJ1-1; possibly TRBD1 for D (5 bases). Trimming took off 4 bases at V and 4 bases at J, with 13 bases between the two ends. The CDR3 runs 14 residues. Germline CDR1 reads MRHNA; CDR2 reads SNTAGT. This CDR3 is CASSVSRGGTEAFF. The CDR3 region has the DNA TGTGCCAGCAGTGTAAGTAGGGGAGGCACTGAAGCTTTCTTT.

This clone was counted only a few times. V gene TRBV5-1 combines with J gene TRBJ2-1, with 8 positions matching TRBD2. Germline CDR1 SGHRS, CDR2 YFSETQ. The CDR3 length is 18 residues. Losses at the gene ends were 3 bases for V and 3 bases for J; bases not matched to a gene: 14. CDR3 protein: CASSSRGGSGVGYNEQFF. The DNA of the CDR3 is TGCGCCAGCAGCTCCCGGGGGGGTTCAGGGGTTGGCTACAATGAGCAGTTCTTC.

The chain has TRBV5-1 and TRBJ2-3; 11 nucleotides match TRBD2. Germline assignment: CDR1 SGHRS and CDR2 YFSETQ. The V and J ends lost 3 bases and 6 bases, in that order; junction bases with no gene match: 18. The CDR3 spans 19 residues. DNA of the CDR3: TGCGCCAGCAGCTCCAGGAGTTCAGGGGGCGGACTAGCGGGCGATACGCAGTATTTT. This gives the protein CASSSRSSGGGLAGDTQYF. Variable domain in full (rest from reference TRBV5-1 and TRBJ2-3): KAGVTQTPRYLIKTRGQQVTLSCSPISGHRSVSWYQQTPGQGLQFLFEYFSETQRNKGNFPGRFSGRQFSNSRSEMNVSTLELGDSALYLCASSSRSSGGGLAGDTQYFGPGTRLTVL.

CDR3 coding DNA: TGTGCCAGCAGTGGCCCATACGGAGTCGAGAATGAAAAACTGTTTTTT. Translating gives CASSGPYGVENEKLFF. The chain combines TRBV25-1 with TRBJ1-4; D is undetermined. Per the germline V gene, CDR1 is MGHDK and CDR2 is SYGVNS. The CDR3 is 16 residues long. V lost 4 bases, J lost 5 bases, and 17 bases lay in between.